These T cell receptor beta chains were read from a single sample in a study of cytomegalovirus exposure and HLA in healthy donors. Assay: immunoSEQ multiplex PCR; the TCRdb copy retains only in-frame clones and omits some. The sample shows 150,000 or so clones, about three quarters of them seen only once. The sequencing sample was made of PBMCs. Receptors originate from a woman aged 40 to 49 in good health and CMV-seronegative. CDR3s include the opening cysteine and the closing phenylalanine or tryptophan. Fields, in order: J gene, clone size, D gene, V gene, CDR3 protein, CDR3 DNA. D genes are given only for firm matches. The listing skips clone size in some rows; elsewhere it reads once, few, many or a size class.

>TRBJ2-1|few|TRBD1|TRBV28
CASSLWGQGVNEQFF
TGTGCCAGCAGTTTATGGGGACAGGGTGTTAATGAGCAGTTCTTC
>TRBJ1-6|NA|NA|TRBV6-1
CASSGIGGMGSPLHF
TGTGCCAGCAGCGGCATCGGGGGTATGGGTTCACCCCTCCACTTT
>TRBJ1-2|NA|TRBD1|TRBV10-1
CASSEAGQAYGYTF
TGCGCCAGCAGTGAGGCAGGACAGGCCTATGGCTACACCTTC
>TRBJ1-2|NA|NA|TRBV10-3
CAISPFGEEGYTF
TGTGCCATCAGCCCCTTTGGCGAGGAAGGCTACACCTTC
>TRBJ1-5|once|TRBD1|TRBV6-1
CASRSRDSSNQPQHF
TGTGCCAGCAGATCCCGGGACAGTAGCAATCAGCCCCAGCATTTT
>TRBJ1-2|NA|NA|TRBV5-1
CASSFDIQSGYTF
TGCGCCAGCAGCTTCGACATACAGAGTGGCTACACCTTC
>TRBJ1-1|NA|TRBD1|TRBV6-5
CASRWDRTNTEAFF
TGTGCCAGCAGATGGGACAGGACGAACACTGAAGCTTTCTTT
>TRBJ2-1|NA|NA|TRBV7-9
CASSGIGTARSSYNEQFF
TGTGCCAGCAGCGGTATAGGGACTGCACGGAGCTCCTACAATGAGCAGTTCTTC
>TRBJ1-6|NA|TRBD1|TRBV30
CAWSVGTGDNSPLHF
TGTGCCTGGAGTGTCGGGACAGGGGATAATTCACCCCTCCACTTT
>TRBJ1-1|NA|NA|TRBV6-1
CASKINTEAFF
TGTGCCAGCAAAATAAACACTGAAGCTTTCTTT
>TRBJ2-2|NA|NA|TRBV5-4
CASSSFRSGLSTGELFF
TGTGCCAGCAGCTCCTTTAGGAGCGGGTTAAGCACCGGGGAGCTGTTTTTT
>TRBJ1-5|NA|TRBD1|TRBV19
CATQGVGGNQPQHF
TGTGCCACCCAGGGGGTTGGGGGCAATCAGCCCCAGCATTTT
>TRBJ1-3|NA|NA|TRBV27
CASSPGRGAGNTIYF
TGTGCCAGCAGCCCAGGGCGGGGAGCTGGAAACACCATATATTTT
>TRBJ2-7|NA|TRBD2|TRBV27
CASSPSGSVYEQYF
TGTGCCAGCAGTCCTAGCGGGAGTGTCTACGAGCAGTACTTC
>TRBJ2-2|NA|NA|TRBV6-1
CASSVGHTGELFF
TGTGCCAGCAGTGTAGGACATACCGGGGAGCTGTTTTTT
>TRBJ2-7|NA|NA|TRBV28
CASSGGTNRDEQYF
TGTGCCAGCAGTGGGGGGACTAACAGGGACGAGCAGTACTTC
>TRBJ1-2|NA|NA|TRBV25-1
CASSESGGLDYGYTF
TGTGCCAGCAGTGAATCGGGGGGCCTGGACTATGGCTACACCTTC
>TRBJ2-7|NA|NA|TRBV18
CASSPGGNEQYF
TGTGCCAGCTCACCAGGGGGCAACGAGCAGTACTTC
>TRBJ1-4|NA|TRBD1|TRBV10-3
CATLGEPGQGEKLFF
TGTGCCACACTAGGGGAACCGGGACAGGGCGAAAAACTGTTTTTT
>TRBJ2-6|NA|NA|TRBV5-6
CASSLERGGGANVLTF
TGTGCCAGCAGCTTGGAGAGGGGGGGTGGGGCCAACGTCCTGACTTTC
>TRBJ1-3|NA|NA|TRBV2
CASPVGGQGNTIYF
TGTGCCAGCCCGGTGGGGGGGCAAGGAAACACCATATATTTT
>TRBJ1-5|few|NA|TRBV28
CASRRHLSNQPQHF
TGTGCCAGCAGGAGACACCTTAGCAATCAGCCCCAGCATTTT
>TRBJ2-3|NA|NA|TRBV7-9
CASSLYGGTTDTQYF
TGTGCCAGCAGCTTATATGGCGGGACCACAGATACGCAGTATTTT